The sequence of this T cell receptor (beta chain) was determined in a study of blood T cell repertoires in COVID-19. Looking at the study overall: Samples came from the United States, Italy and Spain, spanning acute and convalescent COVID-19. The cDNA or gDNA used as material had been derived from T cells, B-cell-depleted T cells, or PBMCs.

Authors' methods: It was from reference gene primer amplification that nucleated cell counts were estimated. TCRdb's copy holds only in-frame clones and misses some; the assay was immunoSEQ multiplex PCR. V, J and clone size are taken as reported in that table, and D and trimming were inferred from the DNA itself. This sample has about 120,000 clones, with around 83% found just once. Germline assignment: CDR1 SGHRS and CDR2 YFSETQ. Between the trimmed V and J ends, which lost 4 bases and 5 bases, there was a span of 15 bases. This CDR3 contains 14 residues. There are a few counts of this clone. The chain is built from TRBV5-1 and TRBJ1-1; perhaps TRBD1 as D (6 bases). The sequencing sample was made of peripheral blood. The clonotype originates from a man aged 55 to 70 with acute or convalescent COVID-19. The CDR3 loop is CASSRQGPGTEAFF. The CDR3 nucleotides read TGCGCCAGCAGCCGCCAGGGGCCAGGGACTGAAGCTTTCTTT.